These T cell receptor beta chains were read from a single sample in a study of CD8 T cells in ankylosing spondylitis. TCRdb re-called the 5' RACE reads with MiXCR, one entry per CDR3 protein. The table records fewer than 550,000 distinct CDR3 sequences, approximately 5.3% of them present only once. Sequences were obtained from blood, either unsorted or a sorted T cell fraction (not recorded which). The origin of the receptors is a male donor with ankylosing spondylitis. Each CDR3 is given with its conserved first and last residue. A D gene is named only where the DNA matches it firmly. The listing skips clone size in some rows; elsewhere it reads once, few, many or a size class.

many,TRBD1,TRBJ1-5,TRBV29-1,TGCAGCGTAAGACAGGGTAATCAGCCCCAGCATTTT,CSVRQGNQPQHF
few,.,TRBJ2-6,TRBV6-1,TGTGCCAGCAGTGGTAAGAGCTCTGGGGCCAACGTCCTGACTTTC,CASSGKSSGANVLTF
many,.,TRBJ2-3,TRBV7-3,TGTGCCAGCAGCTTATATGCCCGCACAGATACGCAGTATTTT,CASSLYARTDTQYF
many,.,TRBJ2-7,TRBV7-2,TGTGCCAGCAGCCAGCAGACGCCCTACGAGCAGTACTTC,CASSQQTPYEQYF
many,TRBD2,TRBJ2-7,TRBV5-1,TGCGCCAGCAGCCGGACTAGCGGGAGGGCCGGTTACGAGCAGTACTTC,CASSRTSGRAGYEQYF
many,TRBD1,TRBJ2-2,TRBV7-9,TGTGCCAGCAGCCGACGACAGGGGGCCCGGCTTGGGGAGCTGTTTTTT,CASSRRQGARLGELFF
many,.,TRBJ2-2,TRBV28,TGTGCCAGCACTACGGGGGGCGCGGTCACCGGGGAGCTGTTTTTT,CASTTGGAVTGELFF
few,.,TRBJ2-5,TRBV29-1,TGCAGCGTTGGGCTGGCAGCTCAAGAGACCCAGTACTTC,CSVGLAAQETQYF
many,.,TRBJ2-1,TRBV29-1,TGCAGCGGGGAGGACAGGCCCAATGAGCAGTTCTTC,CSGEDRPNEQFF
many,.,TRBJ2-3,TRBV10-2,TGCGCCAGCTATCCAGGCCTCACAGATACGCAGTATTTT,CASYPGLTDTQYF
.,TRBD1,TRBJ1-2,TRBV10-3,TGTGCCATCAGTGGTGACAGGGGCTATGGCTACACCTTC,CAISGDRGYGYTF